This T cell receptor beta chain was sequenced for a study of cytomegalovirus exposure and HLA in healthy donors. Across the study: The Caucasian-associated ancestry cluster contained about 80% of the 398 genotyped donors.

To note about this clone: The target antigen is unknown.

In the PCR, 60 Vbeta and 13 Jbeta primers were used. Clones were read by immunoSEQ multiplex PCR, and TCRdb kept only the in-frame ones, dropping some. The repertoire holds about 170,000 clones, with around 74% as singletons. Findings and limits, study-wide: Reported performance of the classifier showed diagnosis of cytomegalovirus status with high specificity and sensitivity.

Input material: PBMCs. The receptor was derived from a female donor in good health and CMV-seronegative.

The CDR3 nucleotides read TGTGCCAGCAGCCTCACAACCGGGACAGAGGGCTATGGCTACACCTTC. Its protein is CASSLTTGTEGYGYTF. The V gene is TRBV11-1, the J gene TRBJ1-2; 7 bases align to TRBD1. Germline values: CDR1 SGHAT, CDR2 FQDESV (reference sequence). The CDR3 consists of 16 residues. Unmatched junction bases numbered 13, after V lost 5 bases and J lost 4 bases.